This T cell receptor (beta chain) was captured by sequencing in a study of T cell responses to AZD1222 COVID-19 vaccine. For the study at large: Analysis merged second doses at about 4 or about 12 weeks.

CDR1 and CDR2 (germline): SGHTA, FQGNSA. With V trimmed by 2 bases and J by 3 bases, 5 bases remained unmatched. The CDR3 length is 17 residues. Overall study results and limits: Repertoires were obtained solely post-peak T cell response. Increased Spike-specific TCR breadth and depth were observed after two AZD1222 doses. Clonal diversity was possibly underestimated, and the donors were mostly white British, with more females.

The repertoire was sequenced with immunoSEQ multiplex PCR; TCRdb's copy has only in-frame clones and lacks some. This repertoire shows tens of thousands of clones, 85% found once; its top ten account for approximately 18%. At least ten counts were recorded for this clone. Its antigen remains unknown. This chain joins TRBV7-2 and TRBJ1-6, with 9 bases that match TRBD1. This sequence originates from an adult in good health. The sample here was peripheral blood, taken on day 0 of AZD1222 vaccination. The DNA for the CDR3 is TGTGCCAGCAGCTTACCGAACAGGGGGCTCTATAATTCACCCCTCCACTTT. Translating it yields CASSLPNRGLYNSPLHF.